This T cell receptor beta chain was captured in a study of early T cells in non-severe SARS-CoV-2 infection. Overall study: Sequencing targeted bulk RNA from unsorted whole blood, leaving chains unpaired.

The protocol attached unique molecular identifiers to individual cDNA molecules. One entry per CDR3 protein, called by TCRdb with MiXCR from the 5' RACE reads. The profile shows roughly 41,000 distinct CDR3 sequences, roughly 5% of them singletons. CDR3 length: 14 residues. The germline V gene encodes CDR1 SEHNR and CDR2 FQNEAQ (reference sequence). Whole-study findings and limits: Lookups in VDJdb leaned toward anti-spike CD8 responses and missed private and CD4 specificities.

Concerning this clonotype itself: As yet, its antigen is unknown. A much bigger clone sits one base away, suggesting this may be a read error.

This TCR came from an adult who was a healthcare worker with PCR-confirmed SARS-CoV-2 infection or an uninfected control (not recorded which). Source material: whole blood. The V call is TRBV7-9, the J call TRBJ1-4; D unclear. CDR3 nucleotide sequence: TGTGTCAGCAGCTTCGAGGCGGTGAATGAAAAACTGTTTTTT. It is translated as CVSSFEAVNEKLFF.